Below are 22 T cell receptor beta chains sequenced from a single sample in a study of control samples from healthy donors and cancer patients. Repertoires were generated with immunoSEQ multiplex PCR, while TCRdb's copy carries only in-frame clones and drops some. This table has under 55,000 clones, about four fifths appearing once. The sample consisted of blood. The origin of the receptors is a man between 65 and 79 years old in good health.

The chain has TRBV27 and TRBJ2-3; TRBD1 aligns across 7 bases. Looked up from germline, CDR1 is MNHEY and CDR2 is SMNVEV (reference sequence). V shed 3 bases, J shed 4 bases, and the junction held 4 bases outside the gene matches. The CDR3 has 14 residues. CDR3 in DNA: TGTGCCAGCAGTTTGAGGGGGCCCGCAGATACGCAGTATTTT. Translated, it gives CASSLRGPADTQYF.

The chain carries TRBV21-1 and TRBJ2-2; TRBD1 is taken as the D call from the table, unchecked against the DNA. TRBV21-1 is noted as a pseudogene. The CDR3 extends over 17 amino acids. CDR3 loop: CASSKRMDRLGTGELFF. Here the CDR3 DNA reads TGTGCCAGCAGCAAAAGAATGGACAGGTTGGGCACCGGGGAGCTGTTTTTT.

The chain employs TRBV10-1 and TRBJ1-1; D remains ambiguous. This CDR3 has 15 amino acids. V lost 0 bases to trimming and J lost 1 base, with 9 bases between them. CDR1 and CDR2 from the germline V gene are WNHNN and SYGVQD (reference sequence). DNA of the CDR3: TGCGCCAGCAGTGAGTCAATCGGGAAGAACACTGAAGCTTTCTTT. It translates to CASSESIGKNTEAFF.

The chain recombines TRBV7-9 with TRBJ1-4; D might be TRBD1 (5 bases). Germline-derived CDR1 and CDR2 are SEHNR and FQNEAQ (reference sequence). V was clipped by 1 base and J by 5 bases, with 14 bases between them. CDR3 size: 16 residues. The CDR3: CASSLGRGTLNEKLFF. As DNA, the CDR3 is TGTGCCAGCAGCTTAGGGAGAGGGACCCTAAATGAAAAACTGTTTTTT.

This rearrangement joins TRBV3-1 (or the pseudogene TRBV3-2) to TRBJ1-4, with D hard to call. The CDR3 contains 16 residues. Germline loops: CDR1 LGHDT, CDR2 YNNKEL (reference sequence). V lost 1 base and J 0 bases, leaving 9 bases between the germline ends. The chain's CDR3 is CASSQGVGATNEKLFF. The CDR3 coding sequence is TGTGCCAGCAGCCAAGGGGTGGGTGCAACTAATGAAAAACTGTTTTTT.

This clone came up a few times. J is TRBJ2-2 and V is TRBV7-2, with a tentative D call TRBD2 (5 bases). Germline-derived CDR1 and CDR2 are SGHTA and FQGNSA. The CDR3 loop spans 18 amino acids. With 2 bases removed from V and 4 bases from J, the gap between germline ends came to 20 bases. DNA of the CDR3: TGTGCCAGCAGCTTACGCCTGCTAGCCCTATCGACCACCGGGGAGCTGTTTTTT. Its translation is CASSLRLLALSTTGELFF.

The CDR3 sequence is CATRSGRGMDGNTIYF. The CDR3 DNA follows: TGTGCCACTCGTTCCGGCCGGGGGATGGATGGAAACACCATATATTTT. The chain links TRBV19 to TRBJ1-3; D possibly corresponds to TRBD1 (5 bases). Trimming took 10 bases from V and 3 from J, leaving 22 bases between them. The length of the CDR3 is 16 residues. CDR1 and CDR2 (germline): LNHDA, SQIVND (reference sequence).

This sequence joins TRBV3-1 (or the pseudogene TRBV3-2) and TRBJ2-1; tentatively, D is TRBD1 (6 bases). This CDR3 contains 16 residues. Germline CDR1 and CDR2: LGHDT and YNNKEL (reference sequence). Trimming removed 1 base from V and 2 bases from J, with 12 bases in between. Written as DNA, the CDR3 is TGTGCCAGCAGCCAAGTCCAGGGGAGAACCTACAATGAGCAGTTCTTC. It is translated as CASSQVQGRTYNEQFF.

This clone was detected once. This chain connects TRBV5-1 to TRBJ2-3; D uncertain. Germline values: CDR1 SGHRS, CDR2 YFSETQ. The CDR3 contains 14 residues. Trimming took 5 bases from V and 2 from J, leaving 12 bases between them. The CDR3 DNA reads TGCGCCAGCAGTTCCATGGGGATCACAGATACGCAGTATTTT. Residues: CASSSMGITDTQYF.

V and J are TRBV5-1 and TRBJ1-2; D is undetermined. Germline CDR1 is SGHRS and CDR2 is YFSETQ. V lost 0 bases and J lost 3, with 3 bases in between. The CDR3 spans 12 residues. CDR3 loop: CASSLGYYGYTF. For the CDR3, the DNA is TGCGCCAGCAGCTTGGGTTACTATGGCTACACCTTC. The whole variable domain, remainder taken from reference TRBV5-1 and TRBJ1-2, is KAGVTQTPRYLIKTRGQQVTLSCSPISGHRSVSWYQQTPGQGLQFLFEYFSETQRNKGNFPGRFSGRQFSNSRSEMNVSTLELGDSALYLCASSLGYYGYTFGSGTRLTVV.

This chain uses TRBV29-1 with TRBJ2-1, with 9 nucleotides matching TRBD2. J was trimmed by 4 bases and V by 0 bases; bases with no gene match: 7. The germline V gene has CDR1 SQVTM and CDR2 ANQGSEA. The CDR3 contains 16 residues. The CDR3 spells CSVEDASGVTYNEQFF. CDR3 bases: TGCAGCGTTGAAGATGCTAGCGGGGTGACATACAATGAGCAGTTCTTC.

This clone was recorded a few times. The chain combines TRBV6-5 with TRBJ2-5, with TRBD1 as a possible D gene (6 bases). CDR1 and CDR2 (germline): MNHEY, SVGAGI. The CDR3 has 14 residues. V was shortened by 8 bases and J by 1 base, with 14 bases between the two germline ends. This chain's CDR3 is CASGTGNAQETQYF. DNA of the CDR3: TGTGCCAGCGGTACAGGGAACGCCCAAGAGACCCAGTACTTC.

This clone came up a few times. This chain uses TRBV5-1 with TRBJ2-7, with D tentatively TRBD2 (5 bases). CDR1 and CDR2 (germline): SGHRS, YFSETQ. This CDR3 is 14 amino acids long. The V end lost 0 bases, the J end lost 3 bases, and 10 bases lay between the germline ends. CDR3 amino acids: CASSLDGGRYEQYF. The DNA for the CDR3 is TGCGCCAGCAGCTTGGACGGCGGGCGCTACGAGCAGTACTTC. Drawing the rest from reference TRBV5-1 and TRBJ2-7, the complete variable domain is KAGVTQTPRYLIKTRGQQVTLSCSPISGHRSVSWYQQTPGQGLQFLFEYFSETQRNKGNFPGRFSGRQFSNSRSEMNVSTLELGDSALYLCASSLDGGRYEQYFGPGTRLTVT.

This clone showed up just a few times. This rearrangement joins TRBV11-3 to TRBJ1-1; D is uncertain. The CDR3 consists of 13 residues. V lost 3 bases, J lost 4 bases, and 9 bases lay in between. The V gene's germline CDR1 is SGHNT and CDR2 YENEEA. CDR3 region: CASSFSLITEAFF. CDR3 nucleotides: TGTGCCAGCAGCTTTTCGCTGATCACTGAAGCTTTCTTT.

The chain links TRBV19 to TRBJ2-2; tentatively, D is TRBD1 or TRBD2 (5 bases each). Deletions cut 4 bases from V and 5 bases from J, with 14 bases between. Germline lookup yields CDR1 LNHDA and CDR2 SQIVND (reference sequence). The CDR3 spans 15 residues. CDR3 sequence reads: CASSKRGPRTGELFF. In DNA form, the CDR3 reads TGTGCCAGTAGTAAACGGGGCCCCCGTACCGGGGAGCTGTTTTTT.

The V call is TRBV28, the J call TRBJ2-1; 12 positions agree with TRBD2. Per germline, CDR1 MDHEN and CDR2 SYDVKM. This CDR3 comprises 19 residues. The V gene end was trimmed by 2 bases and the J gene end by 0 bases; junction bases not matched to a gene: 8. For the CDR3, the DNA is TGTGCCAGCAGTTTAGGTGGACTAGCGGGAATATACTCCTACAATGAGCAGTTCTTC. Its translation: CASSLGGLAGIYSYNEQFF. The variable domain in full, with the rest retrieved from reference TRBV28 and TRBJ2-1, is DVKVTQSSRYLVKRTGEKVFLECVQDMDHENMFWYRQDPGLGLRLIYFSYDVKMKEKGDIPEGYSVSREKKERFSLILESASTNQTSMYLCASSLGGLAGIYSYNEQFFGPGTRLTVL.

The chain employs TRBV2 and TRBJ1-5; 8 positions agree with TRBD1. The CDR3 is made up of 15 amino acids. Looked up from germline, CDR1 is SNHLY and CDR2 is FYNNEI. With 1 base clipped from V and 5 bases from J, the junction kept 4 bases outside the gene matches. CDR3 DNA: TGTGCCAGCAGTGAAGAAAGGACAGGGTATCAGCCCCAGCATTTT. This translates into CASSEERTGYQPQHF.

The V and J genes are TRBV7-8 and TRBJ1-2, with D tentatively TRBD1 (5 bases). The CDR3 is 14 residues long. Germline lookup yields CDR1 SGHVS and CDR2 FQNEAQ. The V end was cut by 1 base, the J end by 5 bases, with 11 bases between. In DNA, the CDR3 is TGTGCCAGCAGCTTAGGTTGGGGCGGTTATGGCTACACCTTC. Amino acids: CASSLGWGGYGYTF.

The chain employs TRBV6-5 and TRBJ1-2, with D perhaps TRBD1 (6 bases). Germline values: CDR1 MNHEY, CDR2 SVGAGI. The CDR3 contains 13 residues. V was trimmed by 6 bases and J by 4 bases, leaving 12 bases between them. This CDR3 is CASSVQGAYGYTF. As DNA, the CDR3 is TGTGCCAGCAGCGTACAGGGAGCCTATGGCTACACCTTC.

The V gene is TRBV5-4, the J gene TRBJ2-5, with 10 nucleotides matching TRBD2. Germline V lookup: CDR1 SGHNT, CDR2 YYREEE (reference sequence). Germline trimming cut 0 bases from V and 7 bases from J; bases unmatched to any gene: 6. The CDR3 is 15 amino acids. Here the CDR3 reads CASSLASGRVGTQYF. The DNA of the CDR3 is TGTGCCAGCAGCTTGGCTAGCGGGAGAGTTGGGACCCAGTACTTC.

V gene TRBV28 combines with J gene TRBJ2-3; TRBD2 agrees at 12 bases. CDR3 size: 18 residues. The germline gives CDR1 MDHEN, CDR2 SYDVKM. Trimming removed 4 bases from V and 2 bases from J; junction bases left unmatched: 10. The CDR3 bases are TGTGCCAGCAGTTCCGACCAAACTAGCGGGGGGAACACAGATACGCAGTATTTT. Its translation is CASSSDQTSGGNTDTQYF. Full variable domain (outside the CDR3, taken from reference TRBV28 and TRBJ2-3): DVKVTQSSRYLVKRTGEKVFLECVQDMDHENMFWYRQDPGLGLRLIYFSYDVKMKEKGDIPEGYSVSREKKERFSLILESASTNQTSMYLCASSSDQTSGGNTDTQYFGPGTRLTVL.

The rearrangement links TRBV24-1 to TRBJ2-7; 10 bases fit TRBD2. Germline V CDR1 and CDR2: KGHDR, SFDVKD. The CDR3 spans 16 residues. V gave up 6 bases and J gave up 0 bases; unmatched junction bases: 7. In nucleotides, the CDR3 is TGTGCCACCAGTCCTACCGGGACTAGCGCCTCCTACGAGCAGTACTTC. Its translation is CATSPTGTSASYEQYF.